This T cell receptor beta chain stems from a study of low-dose radiotherapy and immunotherapy resistance in tumors. About the research overall: Patients took aspirin 300 mg by mouth once daily. This continued for four cycles, starting on cycle 1 day 1.

This clonotype came up many times. TRAV- and TRBV-specific primers primed first-strand cDNA, covering alpha and beta chains. The PCR that amplified TCRs ran for about 18 cycles, relying on a constant-region primer and a V-primer adapter. TCRdb analysed the reads with MiXCR anew, one entry per CDR3 protein. The data contain around 80,000 distinct CDR3 sequences, about a sixth of them singletons. CDR1 and CDR2 from the germline V gene are MNHEY and SVGEGT. The CDR3 loop spans 15 amino acids. Trimming removed 5 bases from V and 5 bases from J; junction bases left unmatched: 4. Time point described: after trial treatment. This sample's treatment: LDRT plus nivolumab, ipilimumab, low-dose cyclophosphamide and aspirin (RACIN trial). The treatment that donors received included nivolumab, ipilimumab, aspirin, low-dose cyclophosphamide and low-dose radiotherapy. The patients who were eligible all carried advanced solid tumors that lacked tumor-infiltrating lymphocytes, meaning the tumors were TIL-negative.

This clonotype was sampled from a male donor with prostate cancer. Specimen: PBMCs, collected after low-dose radiotherapy plus immunotherapy. The chain links TRBV6-2 or TRBV6-3 to TRBJ2-5, with 14 bases that match TRBD2. As DNA, the CDR3 is TGTGCCAGCAGTGATAGGACTAGCGGGAGGGAGACCCAGTACTTC. Its protein is CASSDRTSGRETQYF.